The 9 T cell receptor beta chains below were found in one sample sequenced in a study of human T cells and chemical hapten exposure. Time point specified: patch test 2, 6 weeks after DPC sensitization. Treatment meaning: therapeutic diphenylcyclopropenone sensitization with weekly scalp DPC. TCRdb analysed the RACE reads with MiXCR anew, one entry per CDR3 protein. The sample contains about 350,000 distinct CDR3 sequences, just under 6.5% of which appear only once. The sequencing used whole blood, collected in connection with sensitization to the hapten diphenylcyclopropenone (DPC). These TCRs come from a woman aged 18-29 years with alopecia areata. Some clones in this sample may be carry-over from other donors' samples.

There are a few counts of this clonotype. The chain employs TRBV4-1 and TRBJ1-2; TRBD1 matches at 12 bases. The V and J ends lost 8 bases and 8 bases, in that order; junction bases with no gene match: 6. Germline CDR1 is MGHRA and CDR2 is YSYEKL. This CDR3 has 13 amino acids. CDR3 nucleotides: TGCGCCAGCGGGGGACAGGGGGCGGGAGGCTACACCTTC. Residues: CASGGQGAGGYTF.

Only a few counts were recorded for this clonotype. V usage is TRBV4-2 and J usage is TRBJ2-3; D remains unclear. The CDR3 length is 15 residues. V lost 4 bases and J lost 0, with 11 bases in between. CDR1 is LGHNA, CDR2 YNFKEQ, per germline. CDR3 nucleotide sequence: TGTGCCAGCAGCCCCCGAGGTCCGAGCACAGATACGCAGTATTTT. Translation: CASSPRGPSTDTQYF.

This clonotype has at least ten counts. The chain employs TRBV5-1 and TRBJ2-3; 10 bases line up with TRBD2. Germline trimming cut 4 bases from V and 6 bases from J; bases unmatched to any gene: 5. The germline CDR1 and CDR2 sequences are SGHRS and YFSETQ. This CDR3 contains 14 residues. In DNA form, the CDR3 reads TGCGCCAGCAGCCCTAGCGGGGGAATGGATACGCAGTATTTT. Its protein is CASSPSGGMDTQYF.

This clonotype was counted only a few times. V and J are TRBV9 and TRBJ2-1, with TRBD1 matching 9 bases. This CDR3 has 12 residues. Germline lookup yields CDR1 SGDLS and CDR2 YYNGEE. After removal of 0 bases from V and 12 bases from J, the junction contained 1 base not matched to a gene. The CDR3 here is CASSVDRGPQFF. The CDR3 nucleotides read TGTGCCAGCAGCGTAGACAGGGGGCCGCAGTTCTTC.

This clonotype has at least ten counts. This rearrangement joins TRBV4-1 to TRBJ1-1; tentative D call: TRBD1 (6 bases). The CDR3 totals 16 residues. V was shortened by 5 bases and J by 1 base, with 17 bases between the two germline ends. Germline V CDR1 and CDR2: MGHRA, YSYEKL. The CDR3 DNA is TGCGCCAGCAGCACTCAGCCACAGGGAGCGAACACTGAAGCTTTCTTT. It translates to CASSTQPQGANTEAFF.

This clonotype appeared a few times. The rearrangement uses TRBV29-1 and TRBJ2-1, with 7 bases matching TRBD1. The ends lost 7 bases at V and 8 bases at J; junction bases unmatched: 8. Germline loops: CDR1 SQVTM, CDR2 ANQGSEA. CDR3 length: 12 residues. CDR3 sequence: CSAEDRADEQFF. The CDR3, as DNA: TGCAGCGCCGAAGACAGGGCCGATGAGCAGTTCTTC.

This clonotype was counted at least ten times. The germline gene is not matched at one end of the junction; a read error may be the cause. The rearrangement links TRBV7-7 to TRBJ2-5; 8 nucleotides align to TRBD1. The CDR3 sequence is 13 residues long. CDR1 and CDR2 from the germline V gene are SSHAT and FNYEAQ (reference sequence). The CDR3 DNA reads TGTGCTAGCAGCCCAGGGGGCGAAGAGACCCAGTACTTC. It is translated as CASSPGGEETQYF. The full variable domain, in which reference TRBV7-7 and TRBJ2-5 provide the parts outside the CDR3, is GAGVSQSPRYKVTKRGQDVTLRCDPISSHATLYWYQQALGQGPEFLTYFNYEAQPDKSGLPSDRFSAERPEGSISTLTIQRTEQRDSAMYRCASSPGGEETQYFGPGTRLLVL.

The chain couples TRBV5-5 to TRBJ1-6, with TRBD1 matching 7 bases. The CDR3 has 13 amino acids. V was clipped by 7 bases and J by 8 bases; unmatched bases: 6. CDR1 is SGHKS, CDR2 YYEKEE, per germline (reference sequence). For the CDR3, the DNA is TGTGCCAGCGGACAGGTCACCGATTCACCCCTCCACTTT. Protein sequence: CASGQVTDSPLHF.

In this sample, this clonotype turned up a few times. The chain carries TRBV7-2 and TRBJ2-7, with a weak D call TRBD2 (6 bases). Trimming left V 5 bases short and J 2 bases short, with 10 bases between. The CDR3 extends over 13 amino acids. The germline gives CDR1 SGHTA, CDR2 FQGNSA. CDR3 region: CASSRGLAYEQYF. The CDR3 DNA reads TGTGCCAGCAGCAGGGGACTGGCCTACGAGCAGTACTTC.